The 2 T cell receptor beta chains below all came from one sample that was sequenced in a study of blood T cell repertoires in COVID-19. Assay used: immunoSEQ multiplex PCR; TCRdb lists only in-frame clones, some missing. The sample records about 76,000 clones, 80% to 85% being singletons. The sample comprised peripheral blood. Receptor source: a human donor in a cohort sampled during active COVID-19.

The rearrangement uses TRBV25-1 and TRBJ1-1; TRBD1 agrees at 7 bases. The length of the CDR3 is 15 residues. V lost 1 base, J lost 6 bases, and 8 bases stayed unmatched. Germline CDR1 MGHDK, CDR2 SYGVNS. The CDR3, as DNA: TGTGCCAGCAGTGAATTGACAGGGAGGTTCGCTGAAGCTTTCTTT. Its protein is CASSELTGRFAEAFF. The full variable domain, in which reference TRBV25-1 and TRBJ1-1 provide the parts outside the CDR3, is EADIYQTPRYLVIGTGKKITLECSQTMGHDKMYWYQQDPGMELHLIHYSYGVNSTEKGDLSSESTVSRIRTEHFPLTLESARPSHTSQYLCASSELTGRFAEAFFGQGTRLTVV.

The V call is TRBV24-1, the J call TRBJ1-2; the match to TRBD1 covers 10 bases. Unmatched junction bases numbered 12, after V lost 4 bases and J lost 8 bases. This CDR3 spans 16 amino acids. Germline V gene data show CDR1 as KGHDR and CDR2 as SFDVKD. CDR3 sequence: CATSDPYGTGEEGYTF. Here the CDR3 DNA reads TGTGCCACCAGTGACCCCTACGGGACAGGGGAGGAGGGCTACACCTTC.